These T cell receptor beta chains were read from a single sample in a study of T cells in Graves' hyperthyroidism and ophthalmopathy. TCRdb re-derived calls from the multiplex PCR reads in MiXCR, one entry per CDR3 protein. The table shows nearly 750,000 distinct CDR3 sequences, with roughly a third occurring only once. The specimen sequenced was blood. These receptors were taken from a woman between 35 and 50 years old with Graves' hyperthyroidism. Each CDR3 is given with its conserved first and last residue. Each record gives: clone size, D gene, J gene, V gene, CDR3 protein, CDR3 DNA. A D gene is named only where the DNA matches it firmly. For some rows the clone size is stated as once, few or many, or as a class when expanded; others skip it.

clone_size: -; d_call: TRBD2; j_call: TRBJ2-7; v_call: TRBV2; cdr3_aa: CASSEAQAGGPYEQYF; cdr3_nt: TGTGCCAGCAGTGAAGCGCAGGCGGGGGGGCCCTATGAGCAGTACTTC
clone_size: -; d_call: TRBD2; j_call: TRBJ2-3; v_call: TRBV19; cdr3_aa: CASSIPRLGRDTQYF; cdr3_nt: TGTGCCAGTAGTATCCCCAGGCTCGGGAGGGATACGCAGTATTTT
clone_size: -; d_call: TRBD1; j_call: TRBJ1-2; v_call: TRBV27; cdr3_aa: CASSSLEGGSYGYTF; cdr3_nt: TGTGCCAGCAGTTCTTTGGAAGGGGGCTCCTATGGCTACACCTTC
clone_size: many; d_call: -; j_call: TRBJ1-1; v_call: TRBV6-5; cdr3_aa: CASSRRQTEAFF; cdr3_nt: TGTGCCAGCAGCCGAAGACAGACTGAAGCTTTCTTT
clone_size: many; d_call: -; j_call: TRBJ1-6; v_call: TRBV6-5; cdr3_aa: CASKDGSYNSPLHF; cdr3_nt: TGTGCCAGCAAGGACGGTAGCTATAATTCACCCCTCCACTTT
clone_size: few; d_call: -; j_call: TRBJ2-5; v_call: TRBV13; cdr3_aa: CASSLEQGETQYF; cdr3_nt: TGTGCCAGCAGCTTAGAACAGGGAGAGACCCAGTACTTC
clone_size: -; d_call: TRBD1; j_call: TRBJ1-2; v_call: TRBV2; cdr3_aa: CASSRDREGYGYTF; cdr3_nt: TGTGCCAGCTCAAGGGACAGGGAGGGCTATGGCTACACCTTC
clone_size: few; d_call: -; j_call: TRBJ1-3; v_call: TRBV7-9; cdr3_aa: CASSLLGTLVDTIYF; cdr3_nt: TGTGCCAGCAGCTTACTTGGGACCCTGGTGGACACCATATATTTT
clone_size: -; d_call: -; j_call: TRBJ1-2; v_call: TRBV4-1; cdr3_aa: CASSQEARRPNYGYTF; cdr3_nt: TGCGCCAGCAGCCAAGAGGCCAGACGACCTAACTATGGCTACACCTTC
clone_size: few; d_call: -; j_call: TRBJ2-5; v_call: TRBV2; cdr3_aa: CASSGAGGALGETQYF; cdr3_nt: TGTGCCAGCAGTGGGGCTGGCGGGGCCCTCGGGGAGACCCAGTACTTC
clone_size: many; d_call: -; j_call: TRBJ2-2; v_call: TRBV7-3; cdr3_aa: CASSLSVSPNTGELFF; cdr3_nt: TGTGCCAGCAGCTTATCTGTTAGCCCGAACACCGGGGAGCTGTTTTTT
clone_size: many; d_call: -; j_call: TRBJ2-2; v_call: TRBV29-1; cdr3_aa: CSVGGGELFF; cdr3_nt: TGCAGCGTTGGAGGCGGGGAGCTGTTTTTT
clone_size: many; d_call: -; j_call: TRBJ2-7; v_call: TRBV20-1; cdr3_aa: CSAERTGISNEQYF; cdr3_nt: TGCAGTGCCGAACGAACAGGGATCAGTAACGAGCAGTACTTC
clone_size: -; d_call: TRBD1; j_call: TRBJ1-2; v_call: TRBV15; cdr3_aa: CATSTVSFGTVRYTF; cdr3_nt: TGTGCCACCAGTACAGTTTCGTTCGGGACAGTGCGCTACACCTTC
clone_size: -; d_call: TRBD1; j_call: TRBJ1-2; v_call: TRBV12-5; cdr3_aa: CASALLGQHLNYGYTF; cdr3_nt: TGTGCTAGTGCCCTACTGGGACAGCATCTTAACTATGGCTACACCTTC